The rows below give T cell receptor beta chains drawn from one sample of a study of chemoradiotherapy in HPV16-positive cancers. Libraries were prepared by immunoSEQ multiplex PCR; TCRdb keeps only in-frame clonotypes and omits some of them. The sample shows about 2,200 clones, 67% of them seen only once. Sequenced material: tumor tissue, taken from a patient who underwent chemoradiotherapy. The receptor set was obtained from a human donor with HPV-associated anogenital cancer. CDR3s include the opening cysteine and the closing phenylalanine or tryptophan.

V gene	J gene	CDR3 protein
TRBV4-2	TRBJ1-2	CASSQDRRTGGNYGYTF
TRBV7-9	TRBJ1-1	CASSPRDAEAFF
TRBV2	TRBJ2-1	CASSASSVTYNEQFF
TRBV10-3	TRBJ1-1	CAISEYRAGLVTEAFF
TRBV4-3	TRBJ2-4	CASSQDLKNIQYF
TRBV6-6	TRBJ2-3	CASSYSQRGATDTQYF
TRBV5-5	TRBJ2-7	CASSTVDRGQNEQYF
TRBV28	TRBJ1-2	CASSFGGKAYGYTF
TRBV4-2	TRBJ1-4	CASSQGAREDEKLFF
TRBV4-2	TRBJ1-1	CASSQAGTGEAFF
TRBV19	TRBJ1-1	CASIGATTNTEAFF
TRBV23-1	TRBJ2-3	CASSQQGARTDTQYF
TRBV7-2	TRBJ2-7	CASSIRLGGRDEQYF
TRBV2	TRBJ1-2	CASSRDTDGYTF
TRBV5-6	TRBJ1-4	CASSLQFNEKLFF
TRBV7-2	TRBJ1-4	CASSFNPSGEKLFF
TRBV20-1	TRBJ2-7	CSAGTVREQYF
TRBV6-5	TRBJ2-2	CASSYTVETGELFF
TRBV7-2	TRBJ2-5	CASSPTRGYQETQYF
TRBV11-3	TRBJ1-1	CASSRDRDTEAFF
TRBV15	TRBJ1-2	CATSRVRAGYTF
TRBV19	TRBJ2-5	CASSTGQGRETQYF
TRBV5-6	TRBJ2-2	CASSLGTVTGELFF
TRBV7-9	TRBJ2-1	CASSPLDEQFF
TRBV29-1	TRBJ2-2	CSVGQGSTGELFF
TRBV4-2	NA	CASSQEVRGAYEQYF
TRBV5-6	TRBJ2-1	CASSFGQGVGEQFF
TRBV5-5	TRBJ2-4	CASSTHGGKNIQYF
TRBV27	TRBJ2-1	CASSLSPGNEQFF
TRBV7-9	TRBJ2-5	CASRGTLEGETQYF
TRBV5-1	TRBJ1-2	CASSFGDRDGYTF
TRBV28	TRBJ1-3	CASSLSYTNSGNTIYF
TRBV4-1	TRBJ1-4	CASSQEPRAEGLFF
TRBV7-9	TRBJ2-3	CASSLSIATADTQYF
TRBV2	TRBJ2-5	CASSLDRETQYF
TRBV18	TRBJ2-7	CASSPSGHGEQYF
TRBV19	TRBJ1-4	CASSGMDGKNEKLFF
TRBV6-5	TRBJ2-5	CASSPRTSGLGTQYF
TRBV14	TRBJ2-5	CASSQRMGRGPFTETQYF
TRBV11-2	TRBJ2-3	CASSLGLPRGSTDTQYF
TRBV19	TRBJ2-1	CASSRLGYYNEQFF
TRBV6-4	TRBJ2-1	CASSDSKLAGDEQFF